Following are 24 T cell receptor beta chains from one sample sequenced in a study of T cell responses to AZD1222 COVID-19 vaccine. Using immunoSEQ multiplex PCR, the repertoire was profiled, and TCRdb retains in-frame clones only, with some absent. The table has about 150,000 clones, over 80% seen once; the top ten hold about 3.8%. Material: peripheral blood, obtained 28 days after the second AZD1222 dose. All receptors come from an adult who received the AZD1222 COVID-19 vaccine.

V gene TRBV3-1 (or the pseudogene TRBV3-2) combines with J gene TRBJ1-1, with no clear D. The length of the CDR3 is 14 residues. The germline CDR1 and CDR2 sequences are LGHDT and YNNKEL (reference sequence). V gave up 0 bases and J gave up 2 bases, with 7 bases separating them. The CDR3 bases are TGTGCCAGCAGCCAAGAGTTCGGCAACACTGAAGCTTTCTTT. Its translation: CASSQEFGNTEAFF.

The chain couples TRBV5-1 to TRBJ2-1; 7 bases map to TRBD1. Germline-derived CDR1 and CDR2 are SGHRS and YFSETQ. Unmatched junction bases numbered 8, after V lost 7 bases and J lost 7 bases. The CDR3 covers 13 residues. The CDR3 bases are TGCGCCAGCTCCCGACAGGGTCTAAATGAGCAGTTCTTC. It codes for CASSRQGLNEQFF.

The V and J genes are TRBV18 and TRBJ1-5; no reliable D call. Germline V gives CDR1 KGHSH, CDR2 LQKENI. This CDR3 has 15 amino acids. Between the trimmed V and J ends, which lost 3 bases and 2 bases, there was a span of 11 bases. The CDR3: CASSPNSGGNQPQHF. CDR3 sequence (DNA): TGTGCCAGCTCACCGAATTCTGGGGGCAATCAGCCCCAGCATTTT. Drawing the rest from reference TRBV18 and TRBJ1-5, the complete variable domain is NAGVMQNPRHLVRRRGQEARLRCSPMKGHSHVYWYRQLPEEGLKFMVYLQKENIIDESGMPKERFSAEFPKEGPSILRIQQVVRGDSAAYFCASSPNSGGNQPQHFGDGTRLSIL.

This clone was observed a few times. This chain joins TRBV20-1 and TRBJ1-6, with TRBD1 matching over 8 bases. Germline V CDR1 and CDR2: DFQATT, SNEGSKA (reference sequence). V trimming: 3 bases; J trimming: 9 bases; junction bases outside the gene matches: 7. There are 14 residues in the CDR3. Here the CDR3 reads CSASSTGDTSPLHF. DNA of the CDR3: TGCAGTGCTAGTTCGACAGGGGATACTTCACCCCTCCACTTT.

The CDR3 nucleotides are TGTGCCAGTACCGAGAGGGCCAGGGTAGGCCAGCCCCAGCATTTT. Protein product: CASTERARVGQPQHF. This sequence joins TRBV19 and TRBJ1-5, with D possibly TRBD1 on 5 matching bases. This CDR3 is built from 15 residues. In germline, CDR1 is LNHDA, CDR2 SQIVND (reference sequence). Trimming shortened V by 7 bases and J by 7 bases, and 20 bases separated the two germline ends.

This rearrangement joins TRBV7-2 to TRBJ2-7; tentative D call: TRBD2 (6 bases). The germline gives CDR1 SGHTA, CDR2 FQGNSA. V was trimmed by 5 bases and J by 3 bases, leaving 17 bases between them. The CDR3 runs 15 residues. The CDR3 region has the DNA TGTGCCAGCAGCCTGTGGCGGGACTTTCGCTACGAGCAGTACTTC. This gives the protein CASSLWRDFRYEQYF. The entire variable domain, with the rest obtained from reference TRBV7-2 and TRBJ2-7, is as follows: GAGVSQSPSNKVTEKGKDVELRCDPISGHTALYWYRQSLGQGLEFLIYFQGNSAPDKSGLPSDRFSAERTGGSVSTLTIQRTQQEDSAVYLCASSLWRDFRYEQYFGPGTRLTVT.

The chain links TRBV5-6 to TRBJ1-6; TRBD1 matches 8 bases. Germline CDR1 SGHDT, CDR2 YYEEEE. This CDR3 contains 15 residues. V gave up 4 bases and J gave up 3 bases; unmatched junction bases: 3. In nucleotides, the CDR3 is TGTGCCAGCAGCGCCGGACAGGGCTATAATTCACCCCTCCACTTT. Its protein is CASSAGQGYNSPLHF.

The chain uses TRBV11-3 and TRBJ1-2; D is unclear. Trimming took 4 bases from V and 7 from J, leaving 13 bases between them. CDR3 length: 13 residues. Per the germline V gene, CDR1 is SGHNT and CDR2 is YENEEA. The CDR3 sequence: CASSSLTRSGYTF. As DNA, the CDR3 is TGTGCCAGCAGCTCCCTGACCAGAAGTGGCTACACCTTC.

The chain is built from TRBV7-2 and TRBJ2-1, with 10 bases that match TRBD2. With 3 bases clipped from V and 4 bases from J, the junction kept 3 bases outside the gene matches. Germline values: CDR1 SGHTA, CDR2 FQGNSA. The CDR3 runs to 15 residues. The CDR3 DNA reads TGTGCCAGCAGCTTCCTAGCGGGAGATTACAATGAGCAGTTCTTC. Protein product: CASSFLAGDYNEQFF.

The V call is TRBV18, the J call TRBJ1-5; D uncertain. Germline loops: CDR1 KGHSH, CDR2 LQKENI. The ends were cut back, 2 bases at V and 6 bases at J, with 11 bases in the middle. The CDR3 is made up of 14 amino acids. For the CDR3, the DNA is TGTGCCAGCTCACCAGGTCGATCCGGTCAGCCCCAGCATTTT. It is translated as CASSPGRSGQPQHF.

The genes are TRBV7-2 and TRBJ2-3, with D possibly matching TRBD2 (6 bases). CDR3 size: 16 residues. V gave up 4 bases and J gave up 1 base, with 15 bases separating them. Per germline, CDR1 SGHTA and CDR2 FQGNSA. CDR3 DNA sequence: TGTGCCAGCAGCTCTCAACTAGCTTCAGGCACAGATACGCAGTATTTT. Its protein is CASSSQLASGTDTQYF.

The chain is built from TRBV19 and TRBJ1-5, with 7 bases that match TRBD1. The CDR3 runs to 14 residues. Germline V gives CDR1 LNHDA, CDR2 SQIVND (reference sequence). V lost 8 bases to trimming and J lost 3 bases; unmatched junction nucleotides: 7. CDR3 residues: CASGSDRDNQPQHF. CDR3 DNA sequence: TGTGCCAGTGGCTCTGACAGGGACAATCAGCCCCAGCATTTT.

The chain combines TRBV25-1 with TRBJ1-6; D unclear. Germline assignment: CDR1 MGHDK and CDR2 SYGVNS. V dropped 9 bases and J dropped 6 bases, with 9 bases sitting between them. The CDR3 is 12 residues long. This chain's CDR3 is CASEQSNSPLHF. The CDR3 coding sequence is TGTGCCAGTGAACAGTCTAATTCACCCCTCCACTTT. The variable domain in full, completed from reference TRBV25-1 and TRBJ1-6, reads EADIYQTPRYLVIGTGKKITLECSQTMGHDKMYWYQQDPGMELHLIHYSYGVNSTEKGDLSSESTVSRIRTEHFPLTLESARPSHTSQYLCASEQSNSPLHFGNGTRLTVT.

The chain is built from TRBV20-1 and TRBJ2-2; perhaps D is TRBD1 or TRBD2 (6 bases each). Trimming pared 3 bases from V and 3 bases from J, leaving 11 bases between. Per the germline V gene, CDR1 is DFQATT and CDR2 is SNEGSKA (reference sequence). This CDR3 is built from 14 residues. CDR3 coding DNA: TGCAGTGCTAGTAGGGGGGCGGACACCGGGGAGCTGTTTTTT. Its translation is CSASRGADTGELFF.

The rearrangement uses TRBV6-1 and TRBJ2-3, with 11 bases fitting TRBD2. V was clipped by 2 bases and J by 3 bases; unmatched bases: 4. The CDR3 sequence is 16 residues long. Per germline, CDR1 MNHNS and CDR2 SASEGT. The CDR3 loop is CASSERLAGITDTQYF. The DNA of the CDR3 is TGTGCCAGCAGTGAACGACTAGCGGGAATAACAGATACGCAGTATTTT.

This chain connects TRBV19 to TRBJ1-3, with a tentative D call TRBD1 (6 bases). Looked up from germline, CDR1 is LNHDA and CDR2 is SQIVND (reference sequence). V was cut by 8 bases and J by 5 bases, with 13 bases left in between. The CDR3 extends over 13 amino acids. The CDR3 region has the DNA TGTGCCAGTGGACAGTCTACACGAAACACCATATATTTT. Translating gives CASGQSTRNTIYF.

This chain connects TRBV5-8 to TRBJ1-1, with TRBD1 matching 8 bases. J lost 4 bases, V lost 2 bases, and 1 base had no gene match. The CDR3 length is 13 residues. In germline, CDR1 is SGHTS, CDR2 YDEGEE. The DNA of the CDR3 is TGTGCCAGCAGCTTTACAGGGGGCACTGAAGCTTTCTTT. Its translation: CASSFTGGTEAFF. Combining the CDR3 with reference TRBV5-8 and TRBJ1-1 gives the whole variable domain EAGVTQSPTHLIKTRGQQATLRCSPISGHTSVYWYQQALGLGLQFLLWYDEGEERNRGNFPPRFSGRQFPNYSSELNVNALELEDSALYLCASSFTGGTEAFFGQGTRLTVV.

The chain has TRBV6-4 and TRBJ2-1, with 8 nucleotides matching TRBD2. CDR1 MRHNA and CDR2 SNTAGT come from the germline V gene. The V gene end was trimmed by 2 bases and the J gene end by 6 bases; junction bases not matched to a gene: 9. The CDR3 loop spans 16 amino acids. CDR3 protein: CASSDPNSGGGNEQFF. CDR3 nucleotides: TGTGCCAGCAGTGACCCTAACAGCGGGGGAGGCAATGAGCAGTTCTTC.

The chain links TRBV13 to TRBJ1-2; 8 bases align to TRBD1. The CDR3 is 15 residues long. The germline V gene encodes CDR1 PRHDT and CDR2 FYEKMQ (reference sequence). With V trimmed by 6 bases and J by 6 bases, 12 bases remained unmatched. The CDR3: CASSYTPPQGDGYTF. CDR3 DNA: TGTGCCAGCAGTTATACCCCCCCACAGGGGGATGGCTACACCTTC.

The J gene is TRBJ2-1, the V gene TRBV7-2; no clear D. The CDR3 sequence is 14 residues long. V lost 0 bases and J lost 1, with 4 bases in between. CDR1 SGHTA and CDR2 FQGNSA come from the germline V gene. CDR3 amino acids: CASSLAGSYNEQFF. The CDR3 bases are TGTGCCAGCAGCTTAGCGGGGTCCTACAATGAGCAGTTCTTC.

The chain couples TRBV2 to TRBJ1-2, with D uncertain. V lost 4 bases to trimming and J lost 3 bases, with 6 bases between them. Germline CDR1 and CDR2: SNHLY and FYNNEI. The CDR3 loop spans 12 amino acids. The CDR3 coding sequence is TGTGCCAGCAGTGCAAGAGACTATGGCTACACCTTC. Protein: CASSARDYGYTF.

The rearrangement joins TRBV5-1 to TRBJ1-1; unclear D gene. Germline V CDR1 and CDR2: SGHRS, YFSETQ. The CDR3 consists of 15 residues. Trimming shortened V by 4 bases and J by 7 bases, and 20 bases separated the two germline ends. This chain's CDR3 is CASSPNFAPSGEAFF. The CDR3 DNA reads TGCGCCAGCAGCCCCAATTTCGCCCCCAGCGGTGAAGCTTTCTTT.

The chain couples TRBV7-2 to TRBJ2-7; 8 bases align to TRBD2. The CDR3 has 15 amino acids. Per the germline V gene, CDR1 is SGHTA and CDR2 is FQGNSA. Germline trimming cut 4 bases from V and 4 bases from J; bases unmatched to any gene: 9. CDR3 amino acids: CASSSSGGPGYEQYF. The CDR3 DNA sequence: TGTGCCAGCAGCTCCTCGGGGGGGCCTGGGTACGAGCAGTACTTC. The full variable domain, with the rest looked up from reference TRBV7-2 and TRBJ2-7, is GAGVSQSPSNKVTEKGKDVELRCDPISGHTALYWYRQSLGQGLEFLIYFQGNSAPDKSGLPSDRFSAERTGGSVSTLTIQRTQQEDSAVYLCASSSSGGPGYEQYFGPGTRLTVT.

The V call is TRBV6-5, the J call TRBJ1-3; D uncertain. Trimming took 5 bases from V and 9 from J, leaving 14 bases between them. CDR1 is MNHEY, CDR2 SVGAGI, per germline. The CDR3 has 13 amino acids. CDR3 coding DNA: TGTGCCAGCAGTCTAAAGCTCGGTGGCACCATATATTTT. Translation gives CASSLKLGGTIYF.